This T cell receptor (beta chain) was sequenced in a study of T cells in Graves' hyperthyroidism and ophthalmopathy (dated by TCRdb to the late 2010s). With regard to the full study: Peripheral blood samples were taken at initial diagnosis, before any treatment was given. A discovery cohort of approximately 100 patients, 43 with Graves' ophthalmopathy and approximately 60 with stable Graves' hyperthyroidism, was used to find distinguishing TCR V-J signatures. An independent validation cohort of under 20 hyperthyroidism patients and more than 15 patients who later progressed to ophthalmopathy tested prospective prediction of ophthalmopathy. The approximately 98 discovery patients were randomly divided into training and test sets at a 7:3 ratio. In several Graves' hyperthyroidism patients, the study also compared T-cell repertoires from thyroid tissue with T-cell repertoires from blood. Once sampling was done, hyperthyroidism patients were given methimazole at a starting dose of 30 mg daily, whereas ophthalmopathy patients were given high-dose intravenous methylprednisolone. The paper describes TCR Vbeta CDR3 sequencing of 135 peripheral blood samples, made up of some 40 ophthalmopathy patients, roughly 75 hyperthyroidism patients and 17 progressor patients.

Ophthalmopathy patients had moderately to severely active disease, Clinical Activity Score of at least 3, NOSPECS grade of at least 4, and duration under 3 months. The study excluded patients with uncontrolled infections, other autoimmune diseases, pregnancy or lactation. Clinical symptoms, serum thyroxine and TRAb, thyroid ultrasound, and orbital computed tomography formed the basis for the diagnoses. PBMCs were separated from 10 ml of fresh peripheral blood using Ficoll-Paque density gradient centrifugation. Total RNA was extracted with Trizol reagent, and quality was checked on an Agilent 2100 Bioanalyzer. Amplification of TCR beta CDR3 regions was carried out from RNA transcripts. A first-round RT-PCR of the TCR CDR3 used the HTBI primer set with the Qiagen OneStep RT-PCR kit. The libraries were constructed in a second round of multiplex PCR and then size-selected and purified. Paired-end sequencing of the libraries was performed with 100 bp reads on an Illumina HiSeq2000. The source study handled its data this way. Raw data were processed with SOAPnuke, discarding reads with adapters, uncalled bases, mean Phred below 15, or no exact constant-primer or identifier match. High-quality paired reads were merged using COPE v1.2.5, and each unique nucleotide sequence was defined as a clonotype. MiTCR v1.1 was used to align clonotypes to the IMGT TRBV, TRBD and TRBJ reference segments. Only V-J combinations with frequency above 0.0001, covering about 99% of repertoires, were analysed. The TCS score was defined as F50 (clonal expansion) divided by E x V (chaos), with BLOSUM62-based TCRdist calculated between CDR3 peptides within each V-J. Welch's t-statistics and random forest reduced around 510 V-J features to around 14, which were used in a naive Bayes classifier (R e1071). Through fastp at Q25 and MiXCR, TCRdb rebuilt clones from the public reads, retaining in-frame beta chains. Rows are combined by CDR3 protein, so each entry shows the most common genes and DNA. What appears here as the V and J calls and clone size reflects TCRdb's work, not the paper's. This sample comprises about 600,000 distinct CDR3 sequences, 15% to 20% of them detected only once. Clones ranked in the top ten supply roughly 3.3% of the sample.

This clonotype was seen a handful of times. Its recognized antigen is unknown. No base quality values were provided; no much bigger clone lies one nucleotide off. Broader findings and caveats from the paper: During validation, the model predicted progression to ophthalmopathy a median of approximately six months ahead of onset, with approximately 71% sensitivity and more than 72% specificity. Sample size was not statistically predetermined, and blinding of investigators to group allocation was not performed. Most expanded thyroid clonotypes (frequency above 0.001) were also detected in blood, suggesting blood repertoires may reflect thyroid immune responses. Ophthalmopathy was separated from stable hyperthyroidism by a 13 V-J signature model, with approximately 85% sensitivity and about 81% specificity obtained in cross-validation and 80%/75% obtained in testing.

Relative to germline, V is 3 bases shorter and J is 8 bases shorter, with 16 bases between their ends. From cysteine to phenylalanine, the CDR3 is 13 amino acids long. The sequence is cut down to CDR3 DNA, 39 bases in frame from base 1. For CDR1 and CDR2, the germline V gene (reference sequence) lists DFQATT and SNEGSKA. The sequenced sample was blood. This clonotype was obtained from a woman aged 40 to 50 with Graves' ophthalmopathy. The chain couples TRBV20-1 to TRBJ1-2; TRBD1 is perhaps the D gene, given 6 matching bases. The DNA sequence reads TGCAGTGCTAGCCTCGTGGGGGCGGGGGGCTACACCTTC. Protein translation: CSASLVGAGGYTF.